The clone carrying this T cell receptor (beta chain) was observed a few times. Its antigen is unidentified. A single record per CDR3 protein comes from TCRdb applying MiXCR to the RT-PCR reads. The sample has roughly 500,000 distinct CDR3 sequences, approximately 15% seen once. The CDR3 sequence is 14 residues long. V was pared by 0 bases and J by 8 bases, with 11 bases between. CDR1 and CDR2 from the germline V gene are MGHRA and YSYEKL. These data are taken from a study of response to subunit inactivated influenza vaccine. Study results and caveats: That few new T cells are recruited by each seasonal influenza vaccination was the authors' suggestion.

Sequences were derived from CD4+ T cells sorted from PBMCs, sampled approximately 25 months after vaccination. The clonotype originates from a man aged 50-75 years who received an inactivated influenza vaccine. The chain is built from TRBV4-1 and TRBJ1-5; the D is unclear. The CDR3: CASSQDPGREPQHF. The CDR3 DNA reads TGCGCCAGCAGCCAAGATCCAGGACGGGAGCCCCAGCATTTT.